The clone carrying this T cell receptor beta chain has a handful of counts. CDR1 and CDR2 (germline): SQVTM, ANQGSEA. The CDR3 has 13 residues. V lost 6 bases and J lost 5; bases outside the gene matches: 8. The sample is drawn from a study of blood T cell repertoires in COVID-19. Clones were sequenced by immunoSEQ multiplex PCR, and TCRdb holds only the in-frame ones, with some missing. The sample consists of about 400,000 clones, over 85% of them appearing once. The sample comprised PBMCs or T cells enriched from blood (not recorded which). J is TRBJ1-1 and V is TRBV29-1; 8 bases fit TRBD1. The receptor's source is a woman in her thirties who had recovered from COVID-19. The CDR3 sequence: CSVAGGARTEAFF. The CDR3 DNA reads TGCAGCGTAGCAGGGGGCGCGAGAACTGAAGCTTTCTTT.